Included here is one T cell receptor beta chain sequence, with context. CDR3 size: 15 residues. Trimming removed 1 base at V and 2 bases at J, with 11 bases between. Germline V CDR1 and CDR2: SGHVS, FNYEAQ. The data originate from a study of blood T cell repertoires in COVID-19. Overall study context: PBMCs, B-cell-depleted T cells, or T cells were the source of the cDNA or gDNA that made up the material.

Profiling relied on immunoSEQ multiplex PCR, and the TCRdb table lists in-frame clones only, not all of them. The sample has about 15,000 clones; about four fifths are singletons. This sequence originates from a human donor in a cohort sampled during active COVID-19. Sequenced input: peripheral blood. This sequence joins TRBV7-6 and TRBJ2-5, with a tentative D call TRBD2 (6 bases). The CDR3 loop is CASSLEAGYQETQYF. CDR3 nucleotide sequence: TGTGCCAGCAGCTTAGAAGCGGGCTATCAAGAGACCCAGTACTTC.